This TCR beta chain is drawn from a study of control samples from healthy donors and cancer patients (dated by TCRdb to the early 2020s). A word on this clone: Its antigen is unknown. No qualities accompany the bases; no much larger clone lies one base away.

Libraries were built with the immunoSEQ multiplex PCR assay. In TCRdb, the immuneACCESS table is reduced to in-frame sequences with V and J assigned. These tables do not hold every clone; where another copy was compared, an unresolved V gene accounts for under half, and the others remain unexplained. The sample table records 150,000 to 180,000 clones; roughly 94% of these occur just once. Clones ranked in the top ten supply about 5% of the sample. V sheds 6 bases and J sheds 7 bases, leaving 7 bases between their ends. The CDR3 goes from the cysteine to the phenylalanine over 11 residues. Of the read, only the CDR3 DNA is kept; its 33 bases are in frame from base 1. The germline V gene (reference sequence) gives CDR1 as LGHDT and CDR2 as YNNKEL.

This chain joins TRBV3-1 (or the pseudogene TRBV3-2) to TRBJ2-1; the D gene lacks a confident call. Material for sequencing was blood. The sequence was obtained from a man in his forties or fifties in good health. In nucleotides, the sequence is TGTGCCAGCAGGGACCTAAATGAGCAGTTCTTC. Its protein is CASRDLNEQFF.